Presented here are 30 T cell receptor beta chains from one specimen sequenced in a study of cytotoxic CD8 clonotypes in ibrutinib-treated CLL. The repertoire was sequenced with immunoSEQ multiplex PCR; TCRdb's copy has only in-frame clones and lacks some. Of under 200,000 clones in the sample, under 90% were seen once. Source: PBMCs, taken after 24 months of ibrutinib treatment. Receptors originate from a human donor with chronic lymphocytic leukemia.

This clone has a single count. V is TRBV28 and J is TRBJ2-1, with TRBD2 matching 10 bases. With 7 bases clipped from V and 4 bases from J, the junction kept 10 bases outside the gene matches. Per germline, CDR1 MDHEN and CDR2 SYDVKM. The CDR3 is 16 amino acids. The CDR3 DNA is TGTGCCAGCAATCGAGCGGGAGGGATTGTTTACAATGAGCAGTTCTTC. Translation: CASNRAGGIVYNEQFF.

In nucleotides, the CDR3 is TGTGCCAGCATCCTACAGGGGTTGAACACTGAAGCTTTCTTT. Translating it yields CASILQGLNTEAFF. This sequence joins TRBV2 and TRBJ1-1; 7 bases are shared with TRBD1. Germline-derived CDR1 and CDR2 are SNHLY and FYNNEI. This CDR3 comprises 14 residues. V gave up 7 bases and J gave up 0 bases; unmatched junction bases: 5.

The chain carries TRBV18 and TRBJ1-5; D may be TRBD1 (5 bases). V gave up 3 bases and J gave up 7 bases, with 16 bases separating them. CDR1 and CDR2 from the germline V gene are KGHSH and LQKENI. The CDR3 totals 15 residues. DNA for the CDR3: TGTGCCAGCTCACCGCTGGGGGAGGGGACGCAGCCCCAGCATTTT. It yields the protein CASSPLGEGTQPQHF.

This sequence joins TRBV10-3 and TRBJ2-1; TRBD2 agrees at 9 bases. The germline CDR1 and CDR2 sequences are ENHRY and SYGVKD. CDR3 length equals 16 residues. The trim removed 3 bases at V and 0 bases at J, leaving 3 bases unmatched. DNA of the CDR3: TGTGCCATCAGTGACCTAGCGGGGAGCTCCTACAATGAGCAGTTCTTC. Translation gives CAISDLAGSSYNEQFF.

V is TRBV9 and J is TRBJ2-5; 7 bases align to TRBD2. Germline trimming cut 2 bases from V and 4 bases from J; bases unmatched to any gene: 5. The CDR3 extends over 14 amino acids. Germline assignment: CDR1 SGDLS and CDR2 YYNGEE. CDR3 sequence (DNA): TGTGCCAGCAGCGTGAGACTAGCTGGAGAGACCCAGTACTTC. It translates to CASSVRLAGETQYF.

The CDR3 DNA is TGTGCCAGCAGCCCTGACAGGGGGGCGGCAGATACGCAGTATTTT. Amino acids: CASSPDRGAADTQYF. The chain employs TRBV7-3 and TRBJ2-3; 9 bases are shared with TRBD1. The trim removed 5 bases at V and 4 bases at J, leaving 7 bases unmatched. The germline gives CDR1 SGHTA, CDR2 FQGTGA. This CDR3 is 15 amino acids long.

The chain couples TRBV28 to TRBJ2-1; TRBD2 matches 8 bases. The CDR3 is made up of 17 amino acids. Trimming removed 4 bases from V and 6 bases from J; junction bases left unmatched: 14. CDR1 and CDR2 (germline): MDHEN, SYDVKM. Here the CDR3 DNA reads TGTGCCAGCAGTTCCTTCCTCGGGGTAGCGGGAACCAATGAGCAGTTCTTC. Amino acid sequence: CASSSFLGVAGTNEQFF.

This chain uses TRBV10-1 with TRBJ1-2; 8 bases line up with TRBD1. The CDR3 loop spans 16 amino acids. The V gene end was trimmed by 7 bases and the J gene end by 0 bases; junction bases not matched to a gene: 10. Germline V gene sequence: CDR1 WNHNN, CDR2 SYGVQD (reference sequence). In DNA form, the CDR3 reads TGCGCCAGCATGATGTCCGTGACAGGGGCTAACTATGGCTACACCTTC. Residues: CASMMSVTGANYGYTF.

The chain recombines TRBV5-1 with TRBJ2-5, with a weak D call TRBD2 (6 bases). Germline V CDR1 and CDR2: SGHRS, YFSETQ. Trimming shortened V by 2 bases and J by 1 base, and 15 bases separated the two germline ends. The CDR3 spans 16 residues. The CDR3 DNA is TGCGCCAGCAGCTTAGTCACCGGGACTTCCCAAGAGACCCAGTACTTC. Its translation is CASSLVTGTSQETQYF. Full variable domain (outside the CDR3, taken from reference TRBV5-1 and TRBJ2-5): KAGVTQTPRYLIKTRGQQVTLSCSPISGHRSVSWYQQTPGQGLQFLFEYFSETQRNKGNFPGRFSGRQFSNSRSEMNVSTLELGDSALYLCASSLVTGTSQETQYFGPGTRLLVL.

The rearrangement joins TRBV4-2 to TRBJ2-3, with D perhaps matching TRBD2 (6 bases). Germline V CDR1 and CDR2: LGHNA, YNFKEQ. V lost 0 bases, J lost 7 bases, and 8 bases lay in between. This CDR3 contains 13 residues. CDR3 nucleotide sequence: TGTGCCAGCAGCCAAGACGGGGGATATACGCAGTATTTT. Translation gives CASSQDGGYTQYF.

The V and J genes are TRBV5-1 and TRBJ1-2; 8 bases line up with TRBD1. CDR1 is SGHRS, CDR2 YFSETQ, per germline. CDR3 length equals 12 residues. V dropped 4 bases and J dropped 10; count of bases not matched to a gene: 6. CDR3 residues: CASSLPDRDYTF. The CDR3 nucleotides read TGCGCCAGCAGCCTCCCGGACAGGGACTACACCTTC.

This chain links TRBV6-5 with TRBJ2-6, with D unclear. CDR1 and CDR2 from the germline V gene are MNHEY and SVGAGI. The CDR3 is 15 residues long. With 6 bases removed from V and 1 base from J, the gap between germline ends came to 10 bases. The CDR3: CASSRARSGANVLTF. Here the CDR3 DNA reads TGTGCCAGCAGCCGGGCTAGATCTGGGGCCAACGTCCTGACTTTC.

The chain couples TRBV7-9 to TRBJ1-3; D uncertain. Trimming stripped 0 bases from V and 0 bases from J, with 12 bases between. CDR3 size: 17 residues. Germline V lookup: CDR1 SEHNR, CDR2 FQNEAQ (reference sequence). CDR3 amino acids: CASSLADPALSGNTIYF. The CDR3 DNA sequence: TGTGCCAGCAGCTTAGCGGATCCGGCCCTCTCTGGAAACACCATATATTTT. The full variable domain, its missing parts supplied by reference TRBV7-9 and TRBJ1-3, is DTGVSQNPRHKITKRGQNVTFRCDPISEHNRLYWYRQTLGQGPEFLTYFQNEAQLEKSRLLSDRFSAERPKGSFSTLEIQRTEQGDSAMYLCASSLADPALSGNTIYFGEGSWLTVV.

This clone was seen a few times. V usage is TRBV9 and J usage is TRBJ2-3; D not certain. There are 13 residues in the CDR3. The germline V and J ends were trimmed by 2 bases and 4 bases, with 8 bases remaining between them. Germline V gene sequence: CDR1 SGDLS, CDR2 YYNGEE. The CDR3, as DNA: TGTGCCAGCAGCGTGTCCCAGGCAGATACGCAGTATTTT. It codes for CASSVSQADTQYF.

The rearrangement joins TRBV7-9 to TRBJ2-7, with 9 bases identical to TRBD1. Germline V CDR1 and CDR2: SEHNR, FQNEAQ (reference sequence). The J segment lost 3 bases and the V segment lost 5 bases, leaving 11 bases of the junction unmatched. This CDR3 has 16 residues. The chain's CDR3 is CASSPTGTGSLYEQYF. The CDR3 nucleotides read TGTGCCAGCAGCCCAACCGGGACAGGGAGTCTCTACGAGCAGTACTTC. Complete variable domain (other parts from reference TRBV7-9 and TRBJ2-7): DTGVSQNPRHKITKRGQNVTFRCDPISEHNRLYWYRQTLGQGPEFLTYFQNEAQLEKSRLLSDRFSAERPKGSFSTLEIQRTEQGDSAMYLCASSPTGTGSLYEQYFGPGTRLTVT.

The chain carries TRBV5-1 and TRBJ2-3; no firm D call. Trimming removed 0 bases from V and 1 base from J, with 12 bases in between. This CDR3 contains 16 residues. Germline values: CDR1 SGHRS, CDR2 YFSETQ. In nucleotides, the CDR3 is TGCGCCAGCAGCTTGGCGTTTGGACGGGGCACAGATACGCAGTATTTT. It yields the protein CASSLAFGRGTDTQYF.

The rearrangement links TRBV9 to TRBJ1-1, with D possibly matching TRBD1 (5 bases). Germline V gene sequence: CDR1 SGDLS, CDR2 YYNGEE. The CDR3 covers 16 residues. Trimming left V 4 bases short and J 0 bases short, with 16 bases between. The CDR3 nucleotides are TGTGCCAGCAGCCCTCACATGCCCAGGGTGAACACTGAAGCTTTCTTT. Its translation: CASSPHMPRVNTEAFF. The whole variable domain, filled in from reference TRBV9 and TRBJ1-1, reads DSGVTQTPKHLITATGQRVTLRCSPRSGDLSVYWYQQSLDQGLQFLIQYYNGEERAKGNILERFSAQQFPDLHSELNLSSLELGDSALYFCASSPHMPRVNTEAFFGQGTRLTVV.

V and J are TRBV27 and TRBJ2-2, with no clear D. The CDR3 extends over 13 amino acids. Germline lookup yields CDR1 MNHEY and CDR2 SMNVEV (reference sequence). Trimming cost V 3 bases and J 3 bases, with 5 bases left between them. CDR3 bases: TGTGCCAGCAGTTTTAGGGACACCGGGGAGCTGTTTTTT. Its translation is CASSFRDTGELFF.

The chain employs TRBV9 and TRBJ1-1; D remains unclear. V lost 3 bases, J lost 8 bases, and 14 bases lay in between. CDR3 size: 13 residues. In germline, CDR1 is SGDLS, CDR2 YYNGEE. CDR3 in DNA: TGTGCCAGCAGCGCCCGACCCGGAGTGGAAGCTTTCTTT. Its protein product is CASSARPGVEAFF.

V gene TRBV2 combines with J gene TRBJ1-3, with TRBD1 identical over 7 bases. Germline-derived CDR1 and CDR2 are SNHLY and FYNNEI. The CDR3 consists of 14 residues. V lost 6 bases to trimming and J lost 2 bases; unmatched junction nucleotides: 4. The CDR3 sequence: CASSATGAGNTIYF. The CDR3 DNA reads TGTGCCAGCAGCGCAACAGGGGCTGGAAACACCATATATTTT.

The chain recombines TRBV18 with TRBJ2-7; TRBD1 might be the D (5 bases). V lost 5 bases, J lost 6 bases, and 11 bases lay in between. This CDR3 is built from 12 residues. Germline values: CDR1 KGHSH, CDR2 LQKENI. As DNA, the CDR3 is TGTGCCAGCTCAACAACAGGCTCCGAGCAGTACTTC. Protein: CASSTTGSEQYF.

V is TRBV11-1 and J is TRBJ2-7; 8 bases map to TRBD2. The CDR3 totals 17 residues. The germline CDR1 and CDR2 sequences are SGHAT and FQDESV (reference sequence). V lost 1 base, J lost 1 base, and 9 bases stayed unmatched. Written as DNA, the CDR3 is TGTGCCAGCAGCTTAGGACTAGGACTAGCTACGTCCTACGAGCAGTACTTC. Protein product: CASSLGLGLATSYEQYF.

This sequence joins TRBV7-9 and TRBJ1-5; TRBD1 might be the D (5 bases). The V gene's germline CDR1 is SEHNR and CDR2 FQNEAQ (reference sequence). V was clipped by 2 bases and J by 9 bases, with 14 bases between them. The CDR3 is made up of 14 amino acids. This CDR3 is CASSLTGVPGPQHF. CDR3 in DNA: TGTGCCAGCAGCTTAACAGGAGTTCCAGGGCCCCAGCATTTT.

V usage is TRBV19 and J usage is TRBJ1-3; D perhaps matches TRBD1 (6 bases). The CDR3 extends over 16 amino acids. Trimming stripped 6 bases from V and 4 bases from J, with 19 bases between. Germline V gene lookup returns CDR1 LNHDA and CDR2 SQIVND (reference sequence). CDR3 sequence reads: CASRSGAGVGGNTIYF. DNA of the CDR3: TGTGCCAGTAGATCCGGCGCAGGGGTCGGAGGAAACACCATATATTTT.

This clone was counted a single time. This rearrangement joins TRBV7-2 to TRBJ1-3, with D unresolved. V was shortened by 1 base and J by 2 bases, with 6 bases between the two germline ends. Germline values: CDR1 SGHTA, CDR2 FQGNSA. The CDR3 length is 14 residues. CDR3 in DNA: TGTGCCAGCAGCTTAGAGCCGACTGGAAACACCATATATTTT. It is translated as CASSLEPTGNTIYF.

The J gene is TRBJ2-1, the V gene TRBV6-4; 11 positions agree with TRBD2. The CDR3 loop spans 17 amino acids. Germline V CDR1 and CDR2: MRHNA, SNTAGT. After removal of 2 bases from V and 8 bases from J, the junction contained 11 bases not matched to a gene. Written as DNA, the CDR3 is TGTGCCAGCAGTGACCGACCTACTAGCGGGAGAAGAGATGAGCAGTTCTTC. Protein sequence: CASSDRPTSGRRDEQFF.

The chain employs TRBV28 and TRBJ2-5; perhaps D is TRBD1 or TRBD2 (5 bases each). Looked up from germline, CDR1 is MDHEN and CDR2 is SYDVKM. V was clipped by 6 bases and J by 2 bases, with 10 bases between them. This CDR3 has 13 residues. The CDR3 coding sequence is TGTGCCAGCAGGGGACCACCGCAAGAGACCCAGTACTTC. The encoded protein is CASRGPPQETQYF.

Many counts were recorded for this clone. The rearrangement links TRBV6-4 to TRBJ2-5; 7 nucleotides align to TRBD1. CDR3 length equals 13 residues. V lost 5 bases and J lost 5; bases outside the gene matches: 5. Per the germline V gene, CDR1 is MRHNA and CDR2 is SNTAGT. DNA of the CDR3: TGTGCCAGCAGTCGAGACAGGGAGGAGACCCAGTACTTC. Translation: CASSRDREETQYF.

The CDR3 bases are TGTGCCAGCAGTAAAGACAGGGCCGGGGCCAACGTCCTGACTTTC. Its protein is CASSKDRAGANVLTF. The chain is built from TRBV6-5 and TRBJ2-6; 7 nucleotides match TRBD1. There are 15 residues in the CDR3. In germline, CDR1 is MNHEY, CDR2 SVGAGI. The V segment lost 5 bases and the J segment 4 bases; nucleotides outside the gene matches: 5.

This clone was seen a handful of times. The chain joins TRBV10-1 to TRBJ2-7; D remains unclear. The CDR3 contains 12 residues. Germline values: CDR1 WNHNN, CDR2 SYGVQD (reference sequence). V lost 6 bases and J lost 2, with 8 bases in between. The CDR3 here is CASRAGTYEQYF. The DNA of the CDR3 is TGCGCCAGCAGAGCAGGAACCTACGAGCAGTACTTC.